The 18 T cell receptor beta chains presented below share a single source sample, sequenced in a study of beta chain features in type 1 diabetes. General study results and limits: The study found moderately but significantly shorter TCRB CDR3s in all four CD4+ subsets of Type 1 diabetes patients.

Every bit of the isolated RNA underwent reverse transcription, so sequencing read expressed TCRB transcripts. Profiled with immunoSEQ multiplex PCR; TCRdb holds only in-frame clones, not every one. This sample has some 360,000 clones, with around 9.6% found just once. Their specific antigens are unknown. The specimen sequenced was central memory CD4+ T cells from blood. The receptors derive from a man under 40 with type 1 diabetes.

The chain has TRBV4-3 and TRBJ2-7, with a tentative D call TRBD1 (6 bases). V shed 0 bases and J shed 7 bases, with 13 bases lying between them. CDR1 is LGHNA and CDR2 is YSLEER in the germline V gene. CDR3 length: 14 residues. CDR3 nucleotide sequence: TGCGCCAGCAGCCAAGAGGGGGCAGTCGGTGAGCAGTACTTC. This gives the protein CASSQEGAVGEQYF.

This clone was picked up a small number of times. This chain uses TRBV11-1 with TRBJ1-1, with a weak D call TRBD1 (5 bases). This CDR3 comprises 13 residues. CDR1 and CDR2 from the germline V gene are SGHAT and FQDESV (reference sequence). V lost 1 base to trimming and J lost 5 bases, with 8 bases between them. The DNA for the CDR3 is TGTGCCAGCAGCTTAGAAAAGGGGACTGAAGCTTTCTTT. The encoded protein is CASSLEKGTEAFF.

The gene calls are TRBV6-5 and TRBJ1-4; 10 bases match TRBD1. The germline CDR1 and CDR2 sequences are MNHEY and SVGAGI. The CDR3 runs to 15 residues. The V and J ends lost 6 bases and 6 bases, in that order; junction bases with no gene match: 7. CDR3 sequence (DNA): TGTGCCAGCAGAAGACAGGGGGCGAGGGATGAAAAACTGTTTTTT. Residues: CASRRQGARDEKLFF.

This sequence joins TRBV9 and TRBJ2-1; D possibly corresponds to TRBD2 (6 bases). Germline loops: CDR1 SGDLS, CDR2 YYNGEE. The CDR3 has 15 amino acids. The V end lost 4 bases, the J end lost 8 bases, and 19 bases lay between the germline ends. The CDR3 reads CASSPPGRRLDEQFF. Here the CDR3 DNA reads TGTGCCAGCAGCCCGCCGGGGAGGCGGTTGGATGAGCAGTTCTTC. Supplemented by reference TRBV9 and TRBJ2-1, the full variable domain reads DSGVTQTPKHLITATGQRVTLRCSPRSGDLSVYWYQQSLDQGLQFLIQYYNGEERAKGNILERFSAQQFPDLHSELNLSSLELGDSALYFCASSPPGRRLDEQFFGPGTRLTVL.

This clone appeared a few times. V gene TRBV6-5 combines with J gene TRBJ2-3; D could derive from TRBD1 or TRBD2 (5 bases each). This CDR3 comprises 15 residues. V was pared by 4 bases and J by 5 bases, with 16 bases between. Germline V gene lookup returns CDR1 MNHEY and CDR2 SVGAGI. The CDR3 region is CASSSKGPWGDTQYF. Written as DNA, the CDR3 is TGTGCCAGCAGTTCCAAGGGACCCTGGGGAGATACGCAGTATTTT.

CDR3 bases: TGTGCCAGCAGCCGGGGACAGGGGGACTATGGCTACACCTTC. Protein product: CASSRGQGDYGYTF. The chain links TRBV7-2 to TRBJ1-2, with TRBD1 matching 11 bases. Germline V CDR1 and CDR2: SGHTA, FQGNSA. The CDR3 has 14 residues. The V gene end was trimmed by 5 bases and the J gene end by 3 bases; junction bases not matched to a gene: 2. Together with reference TRBV7-2 and TRBJ1-2, the CDR3 gives the full variable domain: GAGVSQSPSNKVTEKGKDVELRCDPISGHTALYWYRQSLGQGLEFLIYFQGNSAPDKSGLPSDRFSAERTGGSVSTLTIQRTQQEDSAVYLCASSRGQGDYGYTFGSGTRLTVV.

The sample holds a few counts of this clone. This chain joins TRBV27 and TRBJ2-1; D possibly uses TRBD1 or TRBD2 (5 bases each). The germline V and J ends were trimmed by 6 bases and 7 bases, with 16 bases remaining between them. CDR3 length: 14 amino acids. From germline, CDR1 is MNHEY and CDR2 SMNVEV (reference sequence). The CDR3 loop reads CASRGRGRVNEQFF. The CDR3 nucleotides are TGTGCCAGCAGGGGGCGAGGGAGAGTAAATGAGCAGTTCTTC.

This clone counts as medium-sized. The chain has TRBV29-1 and TRBJ2-6; perhaps D is TRBD1 or TRBD2 (5 bases each). Deletions cut 3 bases from V and 4 bases from J, with 13 bases between. CDR3 length equals 15 residues. Germline V gene lookup returns CDR1 SQVTM and CDR2 ANQGSEA. DNA for the CDR3: TGCAGCGTTGATGTGGGGACGGGAGGGGCCAACGTCCTGACTTTC. Translated: CSVDVGTGGANVLTF. Full variable domain (outside the CDR3, taken from reference TRBV29-1 and TRBJ2-6): SAVISQKPSRDICQRGTSLTIQCQVDSQVTMMFWYRQQPGQSLTLIATANQGSEATYESGFVIDKFPISRPNLTFSTLTVSNMSPEDSSIYLCSVDVGTGGANVLTFGAGSRLTVL.

V gene TRBV5-1 combines with J gene TRBJ2-7; D is ambiguous. Deletions cut 4 bases from V and 3 bases from J, with 17 bases between. The CDR3 covers 15 residues. Germline CDR1 and CDR2: SGHRS and YFSETQ. CDR3 region: CASSPAVGLDYEQYF. Here the CDR3 DNA reads TGCGCCAGCAGCCCGGCGGTAGGGTTGGACTACGAGCAGTACTTC.

This clone was observed at least ten times. The CDR3 DNA reads TGTGCCAGCTCACCACCGGGTGATCCTGAAGCTTTCTTT. Translation: CASSPPGDPEAFF. V gene TRBV18 combines with J gene TRBJ1-1; D not certain. The ends were cut back, 0 bases at V and 6 bases at J, with 8 bases in the middle. The CDR3 consists of 13 residues. Looked up from germline, CDR1 is KGHSH and CDR2 is LQKENI. Variable domain in full (rest from reference TRBV18 and TRBJ1-1): NAGVMQNPRHLVRRRGQEARLRCSPMKGHSHVYWYRQLPEEGLKFMVYLQKENIIDESGMPKERFSAEFPKEGPSILRIQQVVRGDSAAYFCASSPPGDPEAFFGQGTRLTVV.

This clone was counted only a few times. The chain couples TRBV9 to TRBJ2-7, with D uncertain. CDR1 and CDR2 from the germline V gene are SGDLS and YYNGEE. V lost 0 bases and J 4 bases, leaving 14 bases between the germline ends. The CDR3 is made up of 15 amino acids. Written as DNA, the CDR3 is TGTGCCAGCAGCGTAGTAGGCGGAGTCCTATACGAGCAGTACTTC. Translating it yields CASSVVGGVLYEQYF.

This clone was observed a few times. Here the CDR3 reads CASSVVSYEQYF. CDR3 nucleotides: TGTGCCAGCAGCGTAGTATCCTACGAGCAGTACTTC. This chain links TRBV9 with TRBJ2-7; D uncertain. The CDR3 has 12 amino acids. Trimming left V 0 bases short and J 1 base short, with 2 bases between. Germline V gene sequence: CDR1 SGDLS, CDR2 YYNGEE. The full variable domain, its missing parts supplied by reference TRBV9 and TRBJ2-7, is DSGVTQTPKHLITATGQRVTLRCSPRSGDLSVYWYQQSLDQGLQFLIQYYNGEERAKGNILERFSAQQFPDLHSELNLSSLELGDSALYFCASSVVSYEQYFGPGTRLTVT.

The V gene is TRBV27, the J gene TRBJ2-6; no definite D call. The CDR3 length is 15 residues. Germline V gene sequence: CDR1 MNHEY, CDR2 SMNVEV (reference sequence). Trimming removed 6 bases at V and 2 bases at J, with 11 bases between. The CDR3 DNA follows: TGTGCCAGCAGACCTTTGGGTACTGGGGCCAACGTCCTGACTTTC. Encoded protein: CASRPLGTGANVLTF.

This clone was detected a few times. The rearrangement joins TRBV11-1 to TRBJ2-5; TRBD1 aligns across 7 bases. Germline V gives CDR1 SGHAT, CDR2 FQDESV (reference sequence). This CDR3 has 14 residues. Trimming at V came to 5 bases and at J to 0 bases, leaving 3 bases not matched to a gene. The CDR3 is CASSPGTDQETQYF. The CDR3, as DNA: TGTGCCAGCAGCCCGGGGACAGACCAAGAGACCCAGTACTTC.

This clone was observed a handful of times. The J gene is TRBJ2-3, the V gene TRBV15; the D is unclear. The V end lost 5 bases, the J end lost 3 bases, and 12 bases lay between the germline ends. Germline assignment: CDR1 LNHNV and CDR2 YYDKDF (reference sequence). CDR3 length: 14 amino acids. CDR3 coding DNA: TGTGCCACCAGCGTAAACGGGCCTACAGATACGCAGTATTTT. Amino acids: CATSVNGPTDTQYF.

The chain carries TRBV5-1 and TRBJ2-1; 11 bases are shared with TRBD1. Germline V lookup: CDR1 SGHRS, CDR2 YFSETQ. Losses at the gene ends were 4 bases for V and 7 bases for J; bases not matched to a gene: 4. The CDR3 is 14 residues long. CDR3 protein: CASSEGTGGNEQFF. In DNA form, the CDR3 reads TGCGCCAGCAGCGAAGGGACAGGGGGGAATGAGCAGTTCTTC.

This rearrangement joins TRBV6-6 to TRBJ2-5; D remains ambiguous. The germline gives CDR1 MNHNY, CDR2 SVGAGI (reference sequence). V gave up 8 bases and J gave up 4 bases, with 8 bases separating them. The CDR3 is made up of 11 amino acids. The CDR3 sequence is CASAMRETQYF. CDR3 DNA: TGTGCCAGCGCCATGAGAGAGACCCAGTACTTC.

This chain links TRBV7-2 with TRBJ1-5; 8 bases map to TRBD1. V was clipped by 5 bases and J by 2 bases; unmatched bases: 8. CDR3 length: 16 amino acids. The germline gives CDR1 SGHTA, CDR2 FQGNSA. CDR3 nucleotide sequence: TGTGCCAGCAGCCCATCAGGGGGCGCGGGCAATCAGCCCCAGCATTTT. Translated, it gives CASSPSGGAGNQPQHF.